One sample yielded the 3 T cell receptor beta chains listed below, sequenced in a study of blood T cell repertoires in COVID-19. Produced via immunoSEQ multiplex PCR; TCRdb's table is partial and in-frame only. The table has about 40,000 clones, roughly 87% seen once; the top ten hold around 10%. The sample consisted of peripheral blood. These TCRs come from an elderly woman with active COVID-19.

This rearrangement joins TRBV4-3 to TRBJ2-1, with unresolved D. The CDR3 sequence is 14 residues long. Germline lookup yields CDR1 LGHNA and CDR2 YSLEER. V lost 10 bases, J lost 7 bases, and 20 bases lay in between. The CDR3, as DNA: TGCGCCATTACGACATCCATCATTTGGAATGAGCAGTTCTTC. Its translation: CAITTSIIWNEQFF.

The rearrangement joins TRBV24-1 to TRBJ2-1, with 7 bases matching TRBD1. The CDR3 loop spans 16 amino acids. V dropped 4 bases and J dropped 0; count of bases not matched to a gene: 5. Germline V CDR1 and CDR2: KGHDR, SFDVKD. CDR3 coding DNA: TGTGCCACCAGTGACTCGACAGGGAGCTCCTACAATGAGCAGTTCTTC. Translating gives CATSDSTGSSYNEQFF.

Concerning this clone itself: One end of the junction fails to match germline, which may point to a read error. J is TRBJ1-6 and V is TRBV18; D is uncertain. Germline assignment: CDR1 KGHSH and CDR2 LQKENI. This CDR3 has 16 amino acids. CDR3 protein: CASSAPRTLPTSPLHF. The CDR3 bases are TGTGCCAGCTCAGCACCCAGGACTCTACCCACTTCACCCCTCCACTTT.